This T cell receptor beta chain was recorded in a study of cytomegalovirus exposure and HLA in healthy donors. Study outcomes and limitations: TCR beta V segments were, for the most part, productive about 87% or about 30% of the time in an earlier analysis. Analyses of presence/absence relied on an assumption of roughly uniform sequencing depth across donors. In a later analysis, compared with equally common non-associated chains, HLA-associated beta chains were more expanded.

Primers: 60 Vbeta forward and 13 Jbeta reverse. Only in-frame clones appear in the TCRdb table, and some are missing; sequencing was by immunoSEQ multiplex PCR. The sample consists of roughly 98,000 clones, 77% of them appearing once. Remarks on this clone: Antigen unknown.

The V end lost 5 bases, the J end lost 1 base, and 12 bases lay between the germline ends. The CDR3 contains 15 residues. Germline CDR1 MNHNS, CDR2 SASEGT. The TCR comes from a female donor in good health and CMV-seronegative. The chain couples TRBV6-1 to TRBJ1-3, with D maybe TRBD1 (6 bases). The sequenced material came from PBMCs. This CDR3 reads CASSSAGVSGNTIYF. Written as DNA, the CDR3 is TGTGCCAGCAGTTCCGCAGGGGTATCTGGAAACACCATATATTTT.